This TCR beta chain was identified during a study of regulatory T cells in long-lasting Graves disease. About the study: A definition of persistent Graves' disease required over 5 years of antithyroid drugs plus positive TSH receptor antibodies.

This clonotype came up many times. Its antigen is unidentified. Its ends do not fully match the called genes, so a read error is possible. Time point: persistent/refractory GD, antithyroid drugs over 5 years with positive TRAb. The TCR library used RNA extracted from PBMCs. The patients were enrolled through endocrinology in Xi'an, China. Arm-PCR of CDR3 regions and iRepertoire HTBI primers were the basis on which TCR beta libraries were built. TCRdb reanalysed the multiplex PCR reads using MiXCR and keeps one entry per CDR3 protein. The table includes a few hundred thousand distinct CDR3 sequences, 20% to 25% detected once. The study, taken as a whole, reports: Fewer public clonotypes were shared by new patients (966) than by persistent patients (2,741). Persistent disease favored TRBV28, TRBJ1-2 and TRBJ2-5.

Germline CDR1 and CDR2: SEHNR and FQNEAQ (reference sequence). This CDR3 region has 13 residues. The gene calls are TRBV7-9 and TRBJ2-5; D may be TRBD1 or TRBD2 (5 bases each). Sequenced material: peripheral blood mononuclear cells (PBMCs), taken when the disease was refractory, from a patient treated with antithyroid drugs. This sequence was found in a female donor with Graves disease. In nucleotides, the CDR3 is TGCGCCAGCAGCCTGGGGGTGGGGGAGACCCAGTACTTC. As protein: CASSLGVGETQYF.